These 8 T cell receptor beta chains share one sample of origin, sequenced in a study of blood T cell repertoires in COVID-19. Method: immunoSEQ multiplex PCR; TCRdb's copy keeps in-frame clones and lacks some. The table records around 330,000 clones, 89% of them present only once. Sequencing input: PBMCs or T cells enriched from blood (not recorded which). All receptors derive from a man between 60 and 75 years old who had recovered from COVID-19.

With regard to this clone: Other nucleotide sequences in the sample specify the same CDR3. V gene TRBV5-1 combines with J gene TRBJ2-1; 8 bases are shared with TRBD1. The germline CDR1 and CDR2 sequences are SGHRS and YFSETQ. V lost 0 bases, J lost 4 bases, and 0 bases stayed unmatched. CDR3 length: 14 amino acids. CDR3: CASSLGQGYNEQFF. In nucleotides, the CDR3 is TGCGCCAGCAGCTTGGGACAGGGGTACAATGAGCAGTTCTTC.

The chain is built from TRBV30 and TRBJ2-7; perhaps TRBD1 as D (5 bases). Germline values: CDR1 GTSNPN, CDR2 SVGIG (reference sequence). This CDR3 comprises 12 residues. The V and J ends lost 0 bases and 4 bases respectively, with 7 bases between them. CDR3 sequence reads: CAWSVGAYEQYF. In nucleotides, the CDR3 is TGTGCCTGGAGTGTTGGGGCTTACGAGCAGTACTTC.

The V and J genes are TRBV3-1 (or the pseudogene TRBV3-2) and TRBJ2-2, with 7 bases identical to TRBD2. The V gene's germline CDR1 is LGHDT and CDR2 YNNKEL (reference sequence). The V and J ends lost 2 bases and 0 bases, in that order; junction bases with no gene match: 21. The CDR3 loop spans 22 amino acids. CDR3 protein: CASSQSVTGEKASGTNTGELFF. The CDR3 DNA reads TGTGCCAGCAGCCAATCGGTTACCGGGGAAAAAGCTAGCGGAACGAACACCGGGGAGCTGTTTTTT.

The sample holds one count of this clone. The V and J genes are TRBV27 and TRBJ1-2; possible D gene TRBD1, 6 bases. V dropped 1 base and J dropped 4 bases, with 19 bases sitting between them. Germline V gene data show CDR1 as MNHEY and CDR2 as SMNVEV (reference sequence). This CDR3 spans 17 amino acids. The CDR3 DNA is TGTGCCAGCAGTTTATGGGGTGTTGGGGGCAGAGGCTATGGCTACACCTTC. Its protein is CASSLWGVGGRGYGYTF.

V gene TRBV7-2 combines with J gene TRBJ1-1; tentatively, D is TRBD1 (5 bases). The CDR3 totals 15 residues. The ends were cut back, 0 bases at V and 5 bases at J, with 13 bases in the middle. The germline V gene has CDR1 SGHTA and CDR2 FQGNSA. The CDR3 sequence is CASSLAPGGETEAFF. CDR3 DNA: TGTGCCAGCAGCTTAGCCCCCGGGGGGGAAACTGAAGCTTTCTTT.

The V gene is TRBV13, the J gene TRBJ2-5; 7 nucleotides align to TRBD2. V lost 3 bases, J lost 5 bases, and 6 bases stayed unmatched. CDR1 is PRHDT, CDR2 FYEKMQ, per germline (reference sequence). This CDR3 has 14 amino acids. The CDR3 sequence is CASSLWGGPETQYF. The DNA for the CDR3 is TGTGCCAGCAGCTTGTGGGGGGGTCCCGAGACCCAGTACTTC.

The CDR3 here is CATSDSARGTGEQFF. CDR3 DNA: TGTGCCACCAGTGATTCGGCCAGGGGGACAGGTGAGCAGTTCTTC. The chain has TRBV24-1 and TRBJ2-1, with 8 bases fitting TRBD1. V lost 2 bases and J lost 9; bases outside the gene matches: 8. Germline V gene data show CDR1 as KGHDR and CDR2 as SFDVKD. This CDR3 is built from 15 residues.

This clone was seen a single time. This sequence joins TRBV9 and TRBJ2-3; TRBD1 aligns across 8 bases. Germline loops: CDR1 SGDLS, CDR2 YYNGEE. After removal of 0 bases from V and 5 bases from J, the junction contained 8 bases not matched to a gene. CDR3 length equals 16 residues. In DNA, the CDR3 is TGTGCCAGCAGCGTAGTCGCAGGGGGCGTTGGAGATACGCAGTATTTT. Its protein product is CASSVVAGGVGDTQYF.